The 21 T cell receptor beta chains below come from one sample, sequenced in a study of cytomegalovirus exposure and HLA in healthy donors. Researchers ran the PCR with 60 Vbeta and 13 Jbeta primers. Libraries were prepared by immunoSEQ multiplex PCR; TCRdb keeps only in-frame clonotypes and omits some of them. The sample consists of about 160,000 clones, 70% to 80% of them appearing once. The sequencing input was PBMCs. The receptors derive from a man in his forties or fifties in good health and CMV-seronegative.

This clone was recorded a few times. The chain employs TRBV29-1 and TRBJ2-5, with TRBD1 as a possible D gene (5 bases). V shed 7 bases and J shed 7 bases, with 16 bases lying between them. Germline-derived CDR1 and CDR2 are SQVTM and ANQGSEA. The CDR3 length is 12 residues. The CDR3 sequence: CSAMTEIMTQYF. The CDR3 nucleotides are TGCAGCGCCATGACAGAAATAATGACCCAGTACTTC.

V is TRBV5-4 and J is TRBJ1-5; maybe TRBD1 (5 bases). In germline, CDR1 is SGHNT, CDR2 YYREEE (reference sequence). The CDR3 loop spans 16 amino acids. V was pared by 4 bases and J by 0 bases, with 14 bases between. The CDR3 nucleotides read TGTGCCAGCAGCACTGGCAGGGCCCATAGCAATCAGCCCCAGCATTTT. Its protein product is CASSTGRAHSNQPQHF.

Details on this clone: The germline gene is not matched at one end of the junction; a read error may be the cause. V gene TRBV7-9 combines with J gene TRBJ1-4; the D is unclear. CDR3 size: 13 residues. CDR1 is SEHNR, CDR2 FQNEAQ, per germline (reference sequence). CDR3 amino acids: CSSSLQVNEKLFF. The CDR3 DNA reads as TGTTCCAGCAGCTTGCAGGTTAATGAAAAACTGTTTTTT.

The genes are TRBV2 and TRBJ2-1; D gene unclear. Germline loops: CDR1 SNHLY, CDR2 FYNNEI. Trimming shortened V by 6 bases and J by 9 bases, and 9 bases separated the two germline ends. CDR3 length: 11 amino acids. CDR3 amino acids: CASRLTVEQFF. Here the CDR3 DNA reads TGTGCCAGCAGGCTCACTGTTGAGCAGTTCTTC.

V usage is TRBV28 and J usage is TRBJ1-5; TRBD1 might be the D (6 bases). CDR3 size: 17 residues. Trimming left V 6 bases short and J 5 bases short, with 23 bases between. CDR1 and CDR2 (germline): MDHEN, SYDVKM. Written as DNA, the CDR3 is TGTGCCAGCAGCCGTAACCCGGCCACAGGGATCCATCAGCCCCAGCATTTT. This sequence encodes CASSRNPATGIHQPQHF. The full variable domain, in which reference TRBV28 and TRBJ1-5 provide the parts outside the CDR3, is DVKVTQSSRYLVKRTGEKVFLECVQDMDHENMFWYRQDPGLGLRLIYFSYDVKMKEKGDIPEGYSVSREKKERFSLILESASTNQTSMYLCASSRNPATGIHQPQHFGDGTRLSIL.

The J gene is TRBJ1-5, the V gene TRBV2; 12 bases are shared with TRBD1. Germline CDR1 SNHLY, CDR2 FYNNEI. The length of the CDR3 is 14 residues. J lost 6 bases, V lost 4 bases, and 1 base had no gene match. CDR3 loop: CASSGGQGAQPQHF. The DNA for the CDR3 is TGTGCCAGCAGTGGGGGACAGGGGGCTCAGCCCCAGCATTTT.

V is TRBV5-1 and J is TRBJ2-2, with TRBD2 matching over 9 bases. This CDR3 spans 16 amino acids. Per the germline V gene, CDR1 is SGHRS and CDR2 is YFSETQ. V shed 0 bases, J shed 2 bases, and the junction held 2 bases outside the gene matches. CDR3 sequence reads: CASSLGLAGNTGELFF. For the CDR3, the DNA is TGCGCCAGCAGCTTGGGGCTAGCGGGAAACACCGGGGAGCTGTTTTTT.

This clone was observed a handful of times. This chain links TRBV29-1 with TRBJ2-7, with TRBD2 identical over 8 bases. V shed 7 bases, J shed 5 bases, and the junction held 16 bases outside the gene matches. The CDR3 length is 15 residues. Germline assignment: CDR1 SQVTM and CDR2 ANQGSEA. The CDR3 coding sequence is TGCAGCGCTGGGCCTACCTTATCGGGGGGGAACGAGCAGTACTTC. As protein: CSAGPTLSGGNEQYF.

The chain links TRBV6-6 to TRBJ2-7; TRBD2 agrees at 8 bases. Trimming at V came to 6 bases and at J to 2 bases, leaving 12 bases not matched to a gene. The germline V gene encodes CDR1 MNHNY and CDR2 SVGAGI (reference sequence). The CDR3 is 16 residues long. Written as DNA, the CDR3 is TGTGCCAGCAGCACTGGACCGGGGGGGGATACCTACGAGCAGTACTTC. Protein: CASSTGPGGDTYEQYF.

V and J are TRBV6-5 and TRBJ2-7; D unresolved. CDR3 length equals 11 residues. Trimming took off 2 bases at V and 11 bases at J, with 10 bases between the two ends. Germline V gene data show CDR1 as MNHEY and CDR2 as SVGAGI. This CDR3 is CASSYASRKYF. The CDR3 DNA reads TGTGCCAGCAGTTACGCGTCTAGAAAGTACTTC.

V usage is TRBV6-1 and J usage is TRBJ2-5, with D possibly matching TRBD2 (5 bases). Germline CDR1 MNHNS, CDR2 SASEGT. The CDR3 spans 13 residues. The V end lost 11 bases, the J end lost 6 bases, and 19 bases lay between the germline ends. CDR3 region: CALSTGPGKTQYF. CDR3 DNA sequence: TGTGCCCTATCGACGGGCCCCGGGAAGACCCAGTACTTC.

J is TRBJ2-6 and V is TRBV18, with 11 bases that match TRBD1. CDR3 size: 17 residues. Unmatched junction bases numbered 6, after V lost 4 bases and J lost 4 bases. CDR1 and CDR2 from the germline V gene are KGHSH and LQKENI. The CDR3 coding sequence is TGTGCCAGCTCACGGCAGGACAGGGGGCAAGGGGCCAACGTCCTGACTTTC. As protein: CASSRQDRGQGANVLTF. The full variable domain, completed using reference TRBV18 and TRBJ2-6, is NAGVMQNPRHLVRRRGQEARLRCSPMKGHSHVYWYRQLPEEGLKFMVYLQKENIIDESGMPKERFSAEFPKEGPSILRIQQVVRGDSAAYFCASSRQDRGQGANVLTFGAGSRLTVL.

This chain connects TRBV5-4 to TRBJ2-7, with a weak D call TRBD2 (6 bases). V lost 4 bases and J 0 bases, leaving 8 bases between the germline ends. Germline-derived CDR1 and CDR2 are SGHNT and YYREEE (reference sequence). The CDR3 covers 13 residues. CDR3 region: CASSPGASYEQYF. The CDR3 bases are TGTGCCAGCAGCCCGGGAGCCTCCTACGAGCAGTACTTC.

This rearrangement joins TRBV27 to TRBJ2-1; 9 positions agree with TRBD2. Trimming cost V 8 bases and J 7 bases; bases outside gene matches: 3. The CDR3 runs to 12 residues. From germline, CDR1 is MNHEY and CDR2 SMNVEV (reference sequence). The CDR3 DNA is TGTGCCAGCGGAGCGGGAGGTAATGAGCAGTTCTTC. It yields the protein CASGAGGNEQFF.

This clone was counted between two and nine times. The chain couples TRBV19 to TRBJ2-7, with 8 bases fitting TRBD1. This CDR3 region has 15 residues. Unmatched junction bases numbered 9, after V lost 6 bases and J lost 2 bases. Germline CDR1 reads LNHDA; CDR2 reads SQIVND (reference sequence). CDR3 amino acids: CASRDIDRGAYEQYF. CDR3 nucleotides: TGTGCCAGTAGGGACATAGACAGGGGCGCCTACGAGCAGTACTTC.

Points on this clone: One end of the junction varies from germline; a read error may be responsible. This chain uses TRBV6-1 with TRBJ2-4; 8 bases map to TRBD1. CDR1 and CDR2 from the germline V gene are MNHNS and SASEGT. The CDR3 loop spans 18 amino acids. This CDR3 is CASSVNERQGISKNSQYF. CDR3 DNA sequence: TGTGCCAGCAGTGTCAATGAGCGACAGGGGATTTCCAAAAACAGTCAGTACTTC.

The rearrangement joins TRBV6-7 to TRBJ2-7; 9 bases are shared with TRBD2. TRBV6-7 is an open reading frame whose function is uncertain. This CDR3 region has 16 residues. The V segment lost 2 bases and the J segment 7 bases; nucleotides outside the gene matches: 12. The CDR3 loop reads CASSYPELLAGREQYF. The CDR3 bases are TGTGCCAGCAGTTACCCGGAACTCCTAGCGGGACGGGAGCAGTACTTC.

This clone has a handful of counts. V and J are TRBV11-3 and TRBJ2-7; 7 bases are shared with TRBD2. Germline values: CDR1 SGHNT, CDR2 YENEEA. The CDR3 has 16 residues. The ends lost 5 bases at V and 0 bases at J; junction bases unmatched: 10. CDR3 sequence reads: CASSQEAGEGSYEQYF. Here the CDR3 DNA reads TGTGCCAGCAGCCAAGAGGCGGGAGAGGGCTCCTACGAGCAGTACTTC.

The rearrangement links TRBV11-2 to TRBJ2-7; TRBD2 might be the D (6 bases). V lost 5 bases to trimming and J lost 2 bases, with 10 bases between them. The CDR3 runs to 13 residues. Germline V CDR1 and CDR2: SGHAT, FQNNGV. The CDR3 DNA reads as TGTGCCAGCAGCGCTGGACTAACCTACGAGCAGTACTTC. It codes for CASSAGLTYEQYF. Together with reference TRBV11-2 and TRBJ2-7, the CDR3 gives the full variable domain: EAGVAQSPRYKIIEKRQSVAFWCNPISGHATLYWYQQILGQGPKLLIQFQNNGVVDDSQLPKDRFSAERLKGVDSTLKIQPAKLEDSAVYLCASSAGLTYEQYFGPGTRLTVT.

V gene TRBV7-2 combines with J gene TRBJ2-7; the match to TRBD2 covers 10 bases. Per the germline V gene, CDR1 is SGHTA and CDR2 is FQGNSA. The ends lost 1 base at V and 3 bases at J; junction bases unmatched: 12. This CDR3 is built from 18 residues. This chain's CDR3 is CASSLGSWASGRIYEQYF. CDR3 coding DNA: TGTGCCAGCAGCTTAGGTAGTTGGGCTAGCGGGAGAATCTACGAGCAGTACTTC.

The gene calls are TRBV5-4 and TRBJ2-4; a possible D gene is TRBD1 (5 bases). Germline CDR1 reads SGHNT; CDR2 reads YYREEE (reference sequence). V lost 0 bases and J lost 8, with 15 bases in between. The length of the CDR3 is 15 residues. DNA of the CDR3: TGTGCCAGCAGCTTGGCCGGTTCACAGGCTCACATTCAGTACTTC. Protein: CASSLAGSQAHIQYF.